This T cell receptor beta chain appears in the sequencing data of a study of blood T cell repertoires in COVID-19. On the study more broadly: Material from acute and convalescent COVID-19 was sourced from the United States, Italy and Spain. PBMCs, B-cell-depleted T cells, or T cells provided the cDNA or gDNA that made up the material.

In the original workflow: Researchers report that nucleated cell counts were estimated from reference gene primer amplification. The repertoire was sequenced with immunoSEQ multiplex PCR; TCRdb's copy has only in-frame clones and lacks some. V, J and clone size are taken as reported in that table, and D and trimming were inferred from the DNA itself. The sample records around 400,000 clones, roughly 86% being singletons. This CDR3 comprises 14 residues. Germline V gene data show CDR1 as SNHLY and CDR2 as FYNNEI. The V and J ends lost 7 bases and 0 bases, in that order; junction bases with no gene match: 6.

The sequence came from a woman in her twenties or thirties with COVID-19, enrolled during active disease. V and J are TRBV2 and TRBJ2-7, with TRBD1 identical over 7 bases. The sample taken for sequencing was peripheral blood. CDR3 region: CASKDRLSSYEQYF. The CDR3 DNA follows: TGTGCCAGCAAGGACAGGTTGAGCTCCTACGAGCAGTACTTC.